This T cell receptor (beta chain) was profiled in a study of blood T cell repertoires in COVID-19. Profiling relied on immunoSEQ multiplex PCR, and the TCRdb table lists in-frame clones only, not all of them. The repertoire holds tens of thousands of clones, with roughly 86% as singletons. Per the germline V gene, CDR1 is DFQATT and CDR2 is SNEGSKA (reference sequence). This CDR3 has 11 residues. V lost 6 bases, J lost 6 bases, and 8 bases lay in between. The cohort comprised adults aged about 18 to 100 years residing in some 24 US areas. Clinical history as reported by participants underpinned cohort assignment. Each recovered donor of Cohort 3 presented with two negative PCRs, clearance, or symptom resolution.

Specimen: PBMCs or T cells enriched from blood (not recorded which). The rearrangement uses TRBV20-1 and TRBJ2-2; D may be TRBD1 (6 bases). The receptor was isolated from a woman aged 45-60 years who had recovered from COVID-19. The CDR3 reads CSAWGPGELFF. Here the CDR3 DNA reads TGCAGTGCCTGGGGGCCCGGGGAGCTGTTTTTT.